The 21 T cell receptor beta chains listed next were all sequenced from one sample in a study of patients and donors after allogeneic stem cell transplantation. TCRdb analysed the RT-PCR reads with MiXCR anew, one entry per CDR3 protein. This sample yields approximately 88,000 distinct CDR3 sequences, of which approximately 5.2% are seen a single time; about 3% belongs to the top ten. The sample consisted of blood, either unsorted or a sorted T cell fraction (not recorded which). The receptors originated from a human donor who was either an allogeneic HSCT recipient or a stem cell or donor lymphocyte infusion donor (not recorded which). It is not recorded whose cells these are; they may come from a transplant donor.

This clonotype came up many times. The rearrangement links TRBV11-2 to TRBJ2-7; 9 bases map to TRBD2. With V trimmed by 0 bases and J by 4 bases, 10 bases remained unmatched. The CDR3 has 17 residues. Germline-derived CDR1 and CDR2 are SGHAT and FQNNGV. CDR3 residues: CASSLDSVQAGGYEQYF. The CDR3 DNA reads TGTGCCAGCAGCTTAGATTCAGTCCAGGCGGGGGGGTACGAGCAGTACTTC.

This clonotype was recorded at least ten times. The rearrangement links TRBV7-2 to TRBJ2-3; 9 positions match TRBD1. The trim removed 3 bases at V and 10 bases at J, leaving 11 bases unmatched. The CDR3 runs 15 residues. From germline, CDR1 is SGHTA and CDR2 FQGNSA. In DNA form, the CDR3 reads TGTGCCAGCAGCTTTCCCGACAGGGGGAAGTTCGCGCAGTATTTT. Translated, it gives CASSFPDRGKFAQYF.

The table lists this clonotype with many counts. This rearrangement joins TRBV7-6 to TRBJ2-3; tentative D call: TRBD2 (5 bases). The CDR3 has 16 amino acids. The germline V and J ends were trimmed by 1 base and 4 bases, with 15 bases remaining between them. Looked up from germline, CDR1 is SGHVS and CDR2 is FNYEAQ. The CDR3 loop reads CASSLDPGIGADTQYF. The CDR3 bases are TGTGCCAGCAGCTTAGATCCCGGGATTGGCGCAGATACGCAGTATTTT.

This clonotype was counted many times. The rearrangement links TRBV10-3 to TRBJ2-3; possible D gene TRBD1, 6 bases. This CDR3 has 12 residues. With 4 bases removed from V and 11 bases from J, the gap between germline ends came to 13 bases. Germline V gene data show CDR1 as ENHRY and CDR2 as SYGVKD. In nucleotides, the CDR3 is TGTGCCATCAGTGTCGGCCAAGGGGGGCAGTATTTT. As protein: CAISVGQGGQYF.

There are many counts of this clonotype. The chain employs TRBV5-1 and TRBJ2-3; maybe TRBD1 (5 bases). The CDR3 runs 14 residues. Trimming left V 1 base short and J 2 bases short, with 8 bases between. Per the germline V gene, CDR1 is SGHRS and CDR2 is YFSETQ. CDR3 sequence (DNA): TGCGCCAGCAGCTTGAGACAGACCACAGATACGCAGTATTTT. Translating gives CASSLRQTTDTQYF.

The table lists this clonotype with many counts. This chain links TRBV2 with TRBJ2-7, with TRBD2 matching over 7 bases. The V gene end was trimmed by 8 bases and the J gene end by 2 bases; junction bases not matched to a gene: 9. This CDR3 is built from 14 residues. CDR1 and CDR2 (germline): SNHLY, FYNNEI. The CDR3 DNA reads as TGTGCCAGCCGTCTTCCTAGCGGCACCTACGAGCAGTACTTC. Its translation: CASRLPSGTYEQYF.

This clonotype is medium-sized. The V and J genes are TRBV12-3 or TRBV12-4 and TRBJ1-2, with D tentatively TRBD1 (6 bases). This CDR3 has 12 amino acids. The V end was cut by 6 bases, the J end by 7 bases, with 12 bases between. The CDR3 coding sequence is TGTGCCAGCAGAGGGGGAAATAGTGGCTACACCTTC. Translation gives CASRGGNSGYTF.

This clonotype was picked up a small number of times. V usage is TRBV28 and J usage is TRBJ2-1, with 8 bases identical to TRBD2. This CDR3 contains 15 residues. The germline gives CDR1 MDHEN, CDR2 SYDVKM. V shed 2 bases, J shed 7 bases, and the junction held 7 bases outside the gene matches. This CDR3 is CASSLSGSLRNEQFF. The CDR3 coding sequence is TGTGCCAGCAGTTTAAGCGGGAGTCTGAGGAATGAGCAGTTCTTC.

The V call is TRBV11-2, the J call TRBJ1-2; D may be TRBD1 (5 bases). The CDR3 spans 16 residues. V was pared by 4 bases and J by 2 bases, with 17 bases between. Germline CDR1 and CDR2: SGHAT and FQNNGV. The CDR3 loop is CASSSPRQGLNYGYTF. CDR3 DNA sequence: TGTGCCAGCAGCTCTCCCCGGCAGGGTCTAAACTATGGCTACACCTTC.

This clonotype was recorded at least ten times. The chain uses TRBV12-3 or TRBV12-4 and TRBJ2-3; 11 bases are a match to TRBD2. The CDR3 has 17 residues. The ends lost 5 bases at V and 5 bases at J; junction bases unmatched: 12. CDR3: CASSPLAGGVTGDTQYF. CDR3 in DNA: TGTGCCAGCAGTCCCCTAGCGGGGGGAGTCACAGGAGATACGCAGTATTTT.

This clonotype occurred many times. The rearrangement uses TRBV6-1 and TRBJ2-3; perhaps TRBD2 as D (6 bases). The germline CDR1 and CDR2 sequences are MNHNS and SASEGT. The CDR3 has 15 residues. Deletions cut 9 bases from V and 5 bases from J, with 21 bases between. CDR3 nucleotides: TGTGCCAGTCAAAAAGGAGGGGCCGGGGGAGATACGCAGTATTTT. The encoded protein is CASQKGGAGGDTQYF.

The genes are TRBV4-1 and TRBJ1-5; no firm D call. With 4 bases removed from V and 2 bases from J, the gap between germline ends came to 12 bases. CDR1 MGHRA and CDR2 YSYEKL come from the germline V gene. CDR3 length: 15 residues. As DNA, the CDR3 is TGCGCCAGCAGCCCTCGGGAGGATGGCAATCAGCCCCAGCATTTT. It translates to CASSPREDGNQPQHF.

In this sample, this clonotype turned up many times. This CDR3 is CATMERLGYEQYF. Written as DNA, the CDR3 is TGTGCCACCATGGAGAGATTAGGCTACGAGCAGTACTTC. V gene TRBV2 combines with J gene TRBJ2-7; D gene uncertain. Germline V gene lookup returns CDR1 SNHLY and CDR2 FYNNEI. Trimming removed 10 bases at V and 3 bases at J, with 16 bases between. This CDR3 has 13 amino acids.

In this sample, this clonotype turned up many times. This rearrangement joins TRBV7-9 to TRBJ1-2, with 8 bases lining up with TRBD1. Germline CDR1 is SEHNR and CDR2 is FQNEAQ (reference sequence). CDR3 length: 14 amino acids. V gave up 5 bases and J gave up 0 bases; unmatched junction bases: 2. CDR3 in amino acids: CASSRTGTNYGYTF. The CDR3 bases are TGTGCCAGCAGCCGGACAGGGACTAACTATGGCTACACCTTC. Variable domain in full (rest from reference TRBV7-9 and TRBJ1-2): DTGVSQNPRHKITKRGQNVTFRCDPISEHNRLYWYRQTLGQGPEFLTYFQNEAQLEKSRLLSDRFSAERPKGSFSTLEIQRTEQGDSAMYLCASSRTGTNYGYTFGSGTRLTVV.

The chain uses TRBV10-3 and TRBJ1-1; D gene unclear. Looked up from germline, CDR1 is ENHRY and CDR2 is SYGVKD. The ends were cut back, 2 bases at V and 6 bases at J, with 13 bases in the middle. This CDR3 comprises 14 residues. CDR3 in DNA: TGTGCCATCAGTGAGGGCCAGGCGGTTCCTGAAGCTTTCTTT. Its protein is CAISEGQAVPEAFF.

The chain has TRBV7-8 and TRBJ2-2; D is uncertain. The germline CDR1 and CDR2 sequences are SGHVS and FQNEAQ. The V end was cut by 2 bases, the J end by 4 bases, with 8 bases between. The CDR3 runs 14 residues. CDR3 DNA sequence: TGTGCCAGCAGCTTAAAACGGATCACCGGGGAGCTGTTTTTT. It yields the protein CASSLKRITGELFF.

This clonotype was counted many times. The genes are TRBV12-3 or TRBV12-4 and TRBJ1-2; 7 positions agree with TRBD1. The length of the CDR3 is 16 residues. The V and J ends lost 3 bases and 3 bases, in that order; junction bases with no gene match: 10. In DNA, the CDR3 is TGTGCCAGCAGTTTTAGTGGGGACAGAACCTACTATGGCTACACCTTC. Amino acid sequence: CASSFSGDRTYYGYTF.

This clonotype has a count of ten or more. The chain carries TRBV7-9 and TRBJ2-1; 10 positions agree with TRBD2. V was clipped by 5 bases and J by 6 bases; unmatched bases: 4. The CDR3 runs 14 residues. Germline CDR1 reads SEHNR; CDR2 reads FQNEAQ (reference sequence). This CDR3 is CASSPSGRANEQFF. The CDR3 nucleotides read TGTGCCAGCAGCCCAAGCGGGAGGGCCAATGAGCAGTTCTTC.

This clonotype was observed many times. The chain employs TRBV5-1 and TRBJ2-7; perhaps TRBD2 as D (5 bases). The CDR3 contains 14 residues. CDR1 and CDR2 from the germline V gene are SGHRS and YFSETQ. Between the trimmed V and J ends, which lost 0 bases and 1 base, there was a span of 8 bases. The chain's CDR3 is CASSLVPGSYEQYF. The DNA for the CDR3 is TGCGCCAGCAGCTTGGTTCCGGGGTCCTACGAGCAGTACTTC. Together with reference TRBV5-1 and TRBJ2-7, the CDR3 gives the full variable domain: KAGVTQTPRYLIKTRGQQVTLSCSPISGHRSVSWYQQTPGQGLQFLFEYFSETQRNKGNFPGRFSGRQFSNSRSEMNVSTLELGDSALYLCASSLVPGSYEQYFGPGTRLTVT.

This clonotype rates as medium-sized (0.01 to 0.1%). The V and J genes are TRBV6-2 or TRBV6-3 and TRBJ2-6; D could derive from TRBD1 or TRBD2 (5 bases each). The V end lost 6 bases, the J end lost 2 bases, and 11 bases lay between the germline ends. In germline, CDR1 is MNHEY, CDR2 SVGEGT. This CDR3 contains 15 residues. The CDR3 DNA follows: TGTGCCAGCAGACTGCAGGGAGCTGGGGCCAACGTCCTGACTTTC. Translation gives CASRLQGAGANVLTF.

This clonotype has ten or more counts. J is TRBJ2-5 and V is TRBV3-1, with a tentative D call TRBD1 (6 bases). Trimming shortened V by 5 bases and J by 5 bases, and 15 bases separated the two germline ends. CDR3 length equals 14 residues. CDR1 and CDR2 (germline): LGHDT, YNNKEL (reference sequence). This CDR3 is CASSSVGARETQYF. The CDR3 region has the DNA TGTGCCAGCAGCAGTGTGGGGGCTCGGGAGACCCAGTACTTC.